This TCR beta chain was sequenced in a study of blood T cell repertoires in COVID-19. Study at large: The study drew acute and convalescent COVID-19 samples from the United States, Italy and Spain.

Original analysis: The authors estimated nucleated cell counts from reference gene primer amplification. The table came from immunoSEQ multiplex PCR; TCRdb's copy has only in-frame clones and leaves some out. That table furnishes V, J and clone size, whereas the DNA furnished D and trimming. Seen here are about 210,000 clones, about 83% observed once, and the top ten hold roughly 8%. The V gene's germline CDR1 is SGHAT and CDR2 FQNNGV. The CDR3 loop spans 11 amino acids. With 6 bases removed from V and 5 bases from J, the gap between germline ends came to 7 bases. This clone has only a few counts. This receptor was obtained from a woman aged 45-65 years with acute or convalescent COVID-19. The chain has TRBV11-2 and TRBJ2-5; D is unresolved. The sample taken for sequencing was peripheral blood. In nucleotides, the CDR3 is TGTGCCAGCAGTCGGTTGGAGACCCAGTACTTC. Encoded protein: CASSRLETQYF.